This record looks at one TCR beta chain sequence and its context. The CDR3 is 15 residues long. Germline values: CDR1 GTSNPN, CDR2 SVGIG (reference sequence). Trimming cost V 0 bases and J 11 bases; bases outside gene matches: 9. This sample was taken from a study of blood T cell repertoires in COVID-19. For the study at large: In each case, the material was cDNA or gDNA derived from T cells, B-cell-depleted T cells, or PBMCs.

TCRdb's copy holds only in-frame clones and misses some; the assay was immunoSEQ multiplex PCR. The sample includes 200,000 to 250,000 clones, 86% of them seen just once. Sequencing was performed on peripheral blood. The source is a man aged 25 to 45 who had recovered from COVID-19. This chain joins TRBV30 and TRBJ1-6; 8 bases are a match to TRBD1. The CDR3 region has the DNA TGTGCCTGGAGTGTCAGGGGGCAAGTTAGGACACCCCTCCACTTT. This gives the protein CAWSVRGQVRTPLHF.